This T cell receptor (beta chain) came from a study of blood T cell repertoires in COVID-19. Study-wide background: The study drew acute and convalescent COVID-19 samples from the United States, Italy and Spain. Sources were T cells, B-cell-depleted T cells, or PBMCs; the material itself was cDNA or gDNA.

This clone occurred once. Study processing details: For nucleated cells, counts were estimated from reference gene primer amplification. The assay was immunoSEQ multiplex PCR, and TCRdb's table has in-frame clones only and misses some. The V and J calls and clone size come from that table; D and trimming were worked out from the DNA. Counted here are roughly 400,000 clones, approximately 87% occurring once; the ten biggest clones make up about 2.3%. Sequencing was performed on peripheral blood. The TCR sequence derives from a woman between 55 and 75 years old with COVID-19, enrolled during active disease.

Written as DNA, the CDR3 is TGTGCCAGCAGCCCTTGGCAAGCGCTTGATGAGCAGTTCTTC. Amino acid sequence: CASSPWQALDEQFF. V is TRBV11-2 and J is TRBJ2-1; D unclear. V was cut by 5 bases and J by 8 bases, with 16 bases left in between. The CDR3 is made up of 14 amino acids. Germline CDR1 SGHAT, CDR2 FQNNGV.